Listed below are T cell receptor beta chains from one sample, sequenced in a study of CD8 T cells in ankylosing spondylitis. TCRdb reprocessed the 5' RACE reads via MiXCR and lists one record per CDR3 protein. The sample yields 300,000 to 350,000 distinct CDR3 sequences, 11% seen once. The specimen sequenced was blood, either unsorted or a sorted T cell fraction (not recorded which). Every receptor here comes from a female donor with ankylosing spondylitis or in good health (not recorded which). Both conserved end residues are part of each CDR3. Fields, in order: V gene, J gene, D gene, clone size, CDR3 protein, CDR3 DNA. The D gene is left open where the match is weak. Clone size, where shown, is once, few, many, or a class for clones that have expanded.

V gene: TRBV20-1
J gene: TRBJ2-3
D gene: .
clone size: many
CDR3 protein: CSAARPGTSTDTQYF
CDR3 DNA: TGCAGTGCTGCCAGACCCGGGACTAGCACAGATACGCAGTATTTT

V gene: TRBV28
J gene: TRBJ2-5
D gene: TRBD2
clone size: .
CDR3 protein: CASSLSGIGGRETQYF
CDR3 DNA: TGTGCCAGCAGTTTATCCGGTATTGGCGGGAGGGAGACCCAGTACTTC

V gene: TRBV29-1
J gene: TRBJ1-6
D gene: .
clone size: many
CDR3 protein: CSVGGKPGSPLHF
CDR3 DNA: TGCAGCGTTGGAGGTAAACCAGGTTCACCCCTCCACTTT

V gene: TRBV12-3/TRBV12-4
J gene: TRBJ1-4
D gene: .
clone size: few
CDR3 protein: CASSDLPQKLFF
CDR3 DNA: TGTGCCAGCAGTGACCTGCCTCAAAAACTGTTTTTT

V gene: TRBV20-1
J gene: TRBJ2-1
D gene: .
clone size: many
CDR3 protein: CSARDSQPRNEQFF
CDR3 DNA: TGCAGTGCTAGAGATTCCCAGCCACGCAATGAGCAGTTCTTC

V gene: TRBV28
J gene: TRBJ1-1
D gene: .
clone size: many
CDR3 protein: CASSKDLRGEAFF
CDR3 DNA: TGTGCCAGCAGTAAAGATCTGAGGGGTGAAGCTTTCTTT

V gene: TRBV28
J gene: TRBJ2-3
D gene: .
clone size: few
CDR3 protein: CASSSLVRGGTDTQYF
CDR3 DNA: TGTGCCAGCAGCAGTTTAGTCAGGGGTGGGACAGATACGCAGTATTTT

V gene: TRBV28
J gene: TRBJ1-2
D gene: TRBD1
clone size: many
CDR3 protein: CASRPRDRGFGYTF
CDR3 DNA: TGTGCCAGCAGGCCCCGGGACAGGGGGTTTGGCTACACCTTC

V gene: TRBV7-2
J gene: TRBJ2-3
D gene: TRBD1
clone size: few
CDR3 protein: CASSPRQGALDTQYF
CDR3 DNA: TGTGCCAGCAGCCCCCGACAGGGGGCCCTCGATACGCAGTATTTT

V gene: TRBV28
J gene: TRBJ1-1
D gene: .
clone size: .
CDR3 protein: CASSFYSANTEAFF
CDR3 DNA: TGTGCCAGCAGTTTTTATTCGGCGAACACTGAAGCTTTCTTT

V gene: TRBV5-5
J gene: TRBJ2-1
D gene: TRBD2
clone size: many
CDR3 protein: CASSLETSGGPYINEQFF
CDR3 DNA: TGTGCCAGCAGCTTGGAGACTAGCGGGGGGCCCTATATTAATGAGCAGTTCTTC

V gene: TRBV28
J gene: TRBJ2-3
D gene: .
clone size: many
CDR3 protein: CASSLAPTDTQYF
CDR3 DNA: TGTGCCAGCAGTTTAGCTCCAACAGATACGCAGTATTTT

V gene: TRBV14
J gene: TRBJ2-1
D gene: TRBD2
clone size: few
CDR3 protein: CASSQVAGAEQFF
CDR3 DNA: TGTGCCAGCAGCCAAGTGGCGGGAGCTGAGCAGTTCTTC

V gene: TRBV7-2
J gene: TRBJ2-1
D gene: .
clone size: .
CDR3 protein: CASSLQRGPYNEQFF
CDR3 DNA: TGTGCCAGCAGCCTACAGAGAGGGCCTTACAATGAGCAGTTCTTC

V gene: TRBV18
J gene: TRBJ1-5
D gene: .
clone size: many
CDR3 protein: CASSTLRGADQPQHF
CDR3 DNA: TGTGCCAGCTCCACATTGAGAGGGGCCGATCAGCCCCAGCATTTT

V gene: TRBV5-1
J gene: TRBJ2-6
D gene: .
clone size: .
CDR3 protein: CASSLGGRLSGANVLTF
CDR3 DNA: TGCGCCAGCAGCTTGGGGGGACGGCTCTCTGGGGCCAACGTCCTGACTTTC

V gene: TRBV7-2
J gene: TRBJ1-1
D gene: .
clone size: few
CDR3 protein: CASSFYGWTEAFF
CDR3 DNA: TGTGCCAGCAGCTTTTATGGTTGGACTGAAGCTTTCTTT

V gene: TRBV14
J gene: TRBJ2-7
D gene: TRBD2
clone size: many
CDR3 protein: CASSQGTSGNWEQYF
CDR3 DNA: TGTGCCAGCAGCCAGGGGACTAGCGGGAATTGGGAGCAGTACTTC

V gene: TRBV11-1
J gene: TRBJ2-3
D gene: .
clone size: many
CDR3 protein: CASSLGREFVTDTQYF
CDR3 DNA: TGTGCCAGCAGCTTAGGACGGGAGTTCGTCACAGATACGCAGTATTTT

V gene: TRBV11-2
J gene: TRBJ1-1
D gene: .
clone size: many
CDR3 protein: CASSLVGASTEAFF
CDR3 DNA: TGTGCCAGCAGCTTAGTGGGGGCAAGCACTGAAGCTTTCTTT

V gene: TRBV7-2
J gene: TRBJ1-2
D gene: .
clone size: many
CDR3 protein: CASRRRGDYGYTF
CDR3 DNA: TGTGCCAGCAGGCGAAGGGGCGACTATGGCTACACCTTC

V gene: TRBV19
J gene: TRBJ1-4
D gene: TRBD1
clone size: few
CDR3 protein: CARRRQGAIEKLFF
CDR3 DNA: TGTGCCAGACGCCGGCAGGGGGCGATTGAAAAACTGTTTTTT

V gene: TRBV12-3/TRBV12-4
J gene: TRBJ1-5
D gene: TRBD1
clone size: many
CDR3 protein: CASSGQGVSQPQHF
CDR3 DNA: TGTGCCAGCAGCGGACAGGGGGTTAGCCAGCCCCAGCATTTT

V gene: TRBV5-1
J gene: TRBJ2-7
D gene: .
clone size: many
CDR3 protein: CASSLLGAGSSYEQYF
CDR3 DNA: TGCGCCAGCAGCTTGCTTGGGGCGGGAAGCTCCTACGAGCAGTACTTC

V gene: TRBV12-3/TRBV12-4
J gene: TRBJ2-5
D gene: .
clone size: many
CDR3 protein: CASSLRTGSQETQYF
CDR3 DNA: TGTGCCAGCAGTTTGAGGACGGGTTCCCAAGAGACCCAGTACTTC

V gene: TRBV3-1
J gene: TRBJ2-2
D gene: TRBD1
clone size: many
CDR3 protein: CASSQDRQGTGELFF
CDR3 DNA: TGTGCCAGCAGCCAAGATCGACAGGGCACCGGGGAGCTGTTTTTT

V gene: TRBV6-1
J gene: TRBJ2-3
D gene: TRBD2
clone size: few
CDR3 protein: CASRVLAGGSTDTQYF
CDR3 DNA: TGTGCCAGCAGGGTACTAGCGGGGGGGAGCACAGATACGCAGTATTTT

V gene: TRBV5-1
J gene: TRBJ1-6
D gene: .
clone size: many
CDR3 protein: CASSTGQPNSPLHF
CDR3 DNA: TGCGCCAGCAGCACGGGACAACCTAATTCACCCCTCCACTTT

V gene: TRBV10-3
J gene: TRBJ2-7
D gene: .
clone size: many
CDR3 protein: CAAGAGSLNEQYF
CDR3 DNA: TGTGCCGCCGGGGCAGGGTCATTGAACGAGCAGTACTTC

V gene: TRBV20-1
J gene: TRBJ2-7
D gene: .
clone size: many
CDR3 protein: CSARTGAYEQYF
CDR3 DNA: TGCAGTGCTAGGACAGGAGCCTACGAGCAGTACTTC

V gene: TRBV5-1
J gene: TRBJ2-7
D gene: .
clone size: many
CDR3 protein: CASSLESTAYEQYF
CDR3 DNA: TGCGCCAGCAGCTTGGAATCTACAGCCTACGAGCAGTACTTC

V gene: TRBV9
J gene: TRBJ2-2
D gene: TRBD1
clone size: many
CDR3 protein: CASNLQGLDTGELFF
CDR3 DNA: TGTGCCAGCAATTTACAGGGGCTAGACACCGGGGAGCTGTTTTTT

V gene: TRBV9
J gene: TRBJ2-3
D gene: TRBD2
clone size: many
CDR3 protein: CASSALGLAGTDTQYF
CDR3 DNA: TGTGCCAGCAGCGCACTAGGACTAGCGGGCACAGATACGCAGTATTTT

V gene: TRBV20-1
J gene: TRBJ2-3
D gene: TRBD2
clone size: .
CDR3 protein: CSARGLSGYGDTQYF
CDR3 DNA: TGCAGTGCTAGGGGCCTTAGCGGGTATGGAGATACGCAGTATTTT

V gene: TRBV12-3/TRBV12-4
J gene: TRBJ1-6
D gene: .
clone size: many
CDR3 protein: CASSSAGNPYSPLHF
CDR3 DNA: TGTGCCAGCAGTTCTGCAGGGAACCCATATTCACCCCTCCACTTT

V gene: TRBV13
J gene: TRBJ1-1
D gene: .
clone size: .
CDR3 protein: CASREGTAFEAFF
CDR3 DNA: TGTGCCAGCCGTGAGGGGACGGCGTTTGAAGCTTTCTTT

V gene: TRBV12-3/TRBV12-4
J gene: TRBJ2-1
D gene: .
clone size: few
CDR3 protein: CASSVLAHEQFF
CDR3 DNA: TGTGCCAGCAGTGTACTAGCTCATGAGCAGTTCTTC

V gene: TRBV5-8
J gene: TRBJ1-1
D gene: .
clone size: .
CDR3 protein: CASSSELRTEAFF
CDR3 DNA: TGTGCCAGCAGCTCGGAGCTGAGAACTGAAGCTTTCTTT

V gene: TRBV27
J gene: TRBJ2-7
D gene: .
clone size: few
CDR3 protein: CASSLRVEGPYEQYF
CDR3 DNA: TGTGCCAGCAGTTTAAGGGTTGAGGGCCCTTACGAGCAGTACTTC

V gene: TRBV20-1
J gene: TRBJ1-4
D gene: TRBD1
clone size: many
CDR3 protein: CSPAGRGMEKLFF
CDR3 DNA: TGCAGTCCGGCAGGCAGGGGGATGGAAAAACTGTTTTTT

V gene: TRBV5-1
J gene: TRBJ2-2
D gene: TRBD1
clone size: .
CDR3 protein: CASSLGDRVNTVELFF
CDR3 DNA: TGCGCCAGCAGCTTGGGGGACAGGGTGAACACCGTGGAGCTGTTTTTT

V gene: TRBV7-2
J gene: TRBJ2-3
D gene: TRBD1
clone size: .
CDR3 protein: CASSRQGIRTDTQYF
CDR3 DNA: TGTGCCAGCAGCAGACAGGGGATCCGCACAGATACGCAGTATTTT

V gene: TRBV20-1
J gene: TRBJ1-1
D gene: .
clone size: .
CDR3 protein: CSATGLREEAFF
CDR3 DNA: TGCAGTGCCACAGGGTTAAGAGAGGAGGCTTTCTTT

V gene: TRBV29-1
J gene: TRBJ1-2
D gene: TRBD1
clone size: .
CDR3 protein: CSVDIGGYGHTF
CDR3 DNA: TGCAGCGTTGATATAGGGGGCTATGGCCACACCTTC

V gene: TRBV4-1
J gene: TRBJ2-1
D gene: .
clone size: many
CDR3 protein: CASSQDHNRAQQFF
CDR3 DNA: TGCGCCAGCAGCCAAGATCATAACCGAGCGCAGCAGTTCTTC

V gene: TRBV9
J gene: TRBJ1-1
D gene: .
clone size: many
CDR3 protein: CASSDGAINTEAFF
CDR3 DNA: TGTGCCAGCAGCGACGGGGCGATAAACACTGAAGCTTTCTTT

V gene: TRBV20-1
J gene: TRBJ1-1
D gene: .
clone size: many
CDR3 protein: CSARWGAGDTEAFF
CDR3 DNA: TGCAGTGCTAGATGGGGGGCCGGGGACACTGAAGCTTTCTTT

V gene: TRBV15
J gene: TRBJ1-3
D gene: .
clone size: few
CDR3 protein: CATSRDPTGNTIYF
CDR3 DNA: TGTGCCACCAGCAGAGATCCCACCGGAAACACCATATATTTT

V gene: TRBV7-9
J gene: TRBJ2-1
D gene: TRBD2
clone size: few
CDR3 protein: CASSFGLAGREQFF
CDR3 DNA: TGTGCCAGCAGCTTCGGACTAGCGGGACGTGAGCAGTTCTTC

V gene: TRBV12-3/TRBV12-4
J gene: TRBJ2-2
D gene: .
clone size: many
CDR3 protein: CASRSRNTGELFF
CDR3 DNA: TGTGCCAGCAGATCGAGAAACACCGGGGAGCTGTTTTTT

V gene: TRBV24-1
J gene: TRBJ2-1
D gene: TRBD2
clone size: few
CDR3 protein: CATSEPPYSGRDNEQFF
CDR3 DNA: TGTGCCACCAGTGAGCCCCCCTATAGCGGGAGAGACAATGAGCAGTTCTTC

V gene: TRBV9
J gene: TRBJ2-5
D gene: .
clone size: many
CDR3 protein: CASSGPRETQYF
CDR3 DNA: TGTGCCAGCAGCGGACCCAGAGAGACCCAGTACTTC

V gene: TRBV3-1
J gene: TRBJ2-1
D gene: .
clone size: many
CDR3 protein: CASFHLTVGAHNEQFF
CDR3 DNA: TGTGCCAGCTTCCACCTGACAGTGGGCGCACATAATGAGCAGTTCTTC

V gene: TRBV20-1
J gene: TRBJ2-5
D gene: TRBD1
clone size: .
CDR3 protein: CSAIGQGPETQYF
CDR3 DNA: TGCAGTGCCATCGGACAGGGACCAGAGACCCAGTACTTC

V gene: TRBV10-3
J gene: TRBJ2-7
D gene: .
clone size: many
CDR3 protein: CAISDPGRAYEQYF
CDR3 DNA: TGTGCCATCAGTGATCCGGGACGGGCCTACGAGCAGTACTTC

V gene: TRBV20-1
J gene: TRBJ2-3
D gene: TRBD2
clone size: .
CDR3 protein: CSAWGLAGGTDTQYF
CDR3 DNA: TGCAGTGCCTGGGGACTAGCGGGAGGAACAGATACGCAGTATTTT

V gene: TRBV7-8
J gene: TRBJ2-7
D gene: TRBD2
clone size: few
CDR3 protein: CASSLRAGGSYEQYF
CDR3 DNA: TGTGCCAGCAGCTTACGAGCGGGAGGCTCCTACGAGCAGTACTTC